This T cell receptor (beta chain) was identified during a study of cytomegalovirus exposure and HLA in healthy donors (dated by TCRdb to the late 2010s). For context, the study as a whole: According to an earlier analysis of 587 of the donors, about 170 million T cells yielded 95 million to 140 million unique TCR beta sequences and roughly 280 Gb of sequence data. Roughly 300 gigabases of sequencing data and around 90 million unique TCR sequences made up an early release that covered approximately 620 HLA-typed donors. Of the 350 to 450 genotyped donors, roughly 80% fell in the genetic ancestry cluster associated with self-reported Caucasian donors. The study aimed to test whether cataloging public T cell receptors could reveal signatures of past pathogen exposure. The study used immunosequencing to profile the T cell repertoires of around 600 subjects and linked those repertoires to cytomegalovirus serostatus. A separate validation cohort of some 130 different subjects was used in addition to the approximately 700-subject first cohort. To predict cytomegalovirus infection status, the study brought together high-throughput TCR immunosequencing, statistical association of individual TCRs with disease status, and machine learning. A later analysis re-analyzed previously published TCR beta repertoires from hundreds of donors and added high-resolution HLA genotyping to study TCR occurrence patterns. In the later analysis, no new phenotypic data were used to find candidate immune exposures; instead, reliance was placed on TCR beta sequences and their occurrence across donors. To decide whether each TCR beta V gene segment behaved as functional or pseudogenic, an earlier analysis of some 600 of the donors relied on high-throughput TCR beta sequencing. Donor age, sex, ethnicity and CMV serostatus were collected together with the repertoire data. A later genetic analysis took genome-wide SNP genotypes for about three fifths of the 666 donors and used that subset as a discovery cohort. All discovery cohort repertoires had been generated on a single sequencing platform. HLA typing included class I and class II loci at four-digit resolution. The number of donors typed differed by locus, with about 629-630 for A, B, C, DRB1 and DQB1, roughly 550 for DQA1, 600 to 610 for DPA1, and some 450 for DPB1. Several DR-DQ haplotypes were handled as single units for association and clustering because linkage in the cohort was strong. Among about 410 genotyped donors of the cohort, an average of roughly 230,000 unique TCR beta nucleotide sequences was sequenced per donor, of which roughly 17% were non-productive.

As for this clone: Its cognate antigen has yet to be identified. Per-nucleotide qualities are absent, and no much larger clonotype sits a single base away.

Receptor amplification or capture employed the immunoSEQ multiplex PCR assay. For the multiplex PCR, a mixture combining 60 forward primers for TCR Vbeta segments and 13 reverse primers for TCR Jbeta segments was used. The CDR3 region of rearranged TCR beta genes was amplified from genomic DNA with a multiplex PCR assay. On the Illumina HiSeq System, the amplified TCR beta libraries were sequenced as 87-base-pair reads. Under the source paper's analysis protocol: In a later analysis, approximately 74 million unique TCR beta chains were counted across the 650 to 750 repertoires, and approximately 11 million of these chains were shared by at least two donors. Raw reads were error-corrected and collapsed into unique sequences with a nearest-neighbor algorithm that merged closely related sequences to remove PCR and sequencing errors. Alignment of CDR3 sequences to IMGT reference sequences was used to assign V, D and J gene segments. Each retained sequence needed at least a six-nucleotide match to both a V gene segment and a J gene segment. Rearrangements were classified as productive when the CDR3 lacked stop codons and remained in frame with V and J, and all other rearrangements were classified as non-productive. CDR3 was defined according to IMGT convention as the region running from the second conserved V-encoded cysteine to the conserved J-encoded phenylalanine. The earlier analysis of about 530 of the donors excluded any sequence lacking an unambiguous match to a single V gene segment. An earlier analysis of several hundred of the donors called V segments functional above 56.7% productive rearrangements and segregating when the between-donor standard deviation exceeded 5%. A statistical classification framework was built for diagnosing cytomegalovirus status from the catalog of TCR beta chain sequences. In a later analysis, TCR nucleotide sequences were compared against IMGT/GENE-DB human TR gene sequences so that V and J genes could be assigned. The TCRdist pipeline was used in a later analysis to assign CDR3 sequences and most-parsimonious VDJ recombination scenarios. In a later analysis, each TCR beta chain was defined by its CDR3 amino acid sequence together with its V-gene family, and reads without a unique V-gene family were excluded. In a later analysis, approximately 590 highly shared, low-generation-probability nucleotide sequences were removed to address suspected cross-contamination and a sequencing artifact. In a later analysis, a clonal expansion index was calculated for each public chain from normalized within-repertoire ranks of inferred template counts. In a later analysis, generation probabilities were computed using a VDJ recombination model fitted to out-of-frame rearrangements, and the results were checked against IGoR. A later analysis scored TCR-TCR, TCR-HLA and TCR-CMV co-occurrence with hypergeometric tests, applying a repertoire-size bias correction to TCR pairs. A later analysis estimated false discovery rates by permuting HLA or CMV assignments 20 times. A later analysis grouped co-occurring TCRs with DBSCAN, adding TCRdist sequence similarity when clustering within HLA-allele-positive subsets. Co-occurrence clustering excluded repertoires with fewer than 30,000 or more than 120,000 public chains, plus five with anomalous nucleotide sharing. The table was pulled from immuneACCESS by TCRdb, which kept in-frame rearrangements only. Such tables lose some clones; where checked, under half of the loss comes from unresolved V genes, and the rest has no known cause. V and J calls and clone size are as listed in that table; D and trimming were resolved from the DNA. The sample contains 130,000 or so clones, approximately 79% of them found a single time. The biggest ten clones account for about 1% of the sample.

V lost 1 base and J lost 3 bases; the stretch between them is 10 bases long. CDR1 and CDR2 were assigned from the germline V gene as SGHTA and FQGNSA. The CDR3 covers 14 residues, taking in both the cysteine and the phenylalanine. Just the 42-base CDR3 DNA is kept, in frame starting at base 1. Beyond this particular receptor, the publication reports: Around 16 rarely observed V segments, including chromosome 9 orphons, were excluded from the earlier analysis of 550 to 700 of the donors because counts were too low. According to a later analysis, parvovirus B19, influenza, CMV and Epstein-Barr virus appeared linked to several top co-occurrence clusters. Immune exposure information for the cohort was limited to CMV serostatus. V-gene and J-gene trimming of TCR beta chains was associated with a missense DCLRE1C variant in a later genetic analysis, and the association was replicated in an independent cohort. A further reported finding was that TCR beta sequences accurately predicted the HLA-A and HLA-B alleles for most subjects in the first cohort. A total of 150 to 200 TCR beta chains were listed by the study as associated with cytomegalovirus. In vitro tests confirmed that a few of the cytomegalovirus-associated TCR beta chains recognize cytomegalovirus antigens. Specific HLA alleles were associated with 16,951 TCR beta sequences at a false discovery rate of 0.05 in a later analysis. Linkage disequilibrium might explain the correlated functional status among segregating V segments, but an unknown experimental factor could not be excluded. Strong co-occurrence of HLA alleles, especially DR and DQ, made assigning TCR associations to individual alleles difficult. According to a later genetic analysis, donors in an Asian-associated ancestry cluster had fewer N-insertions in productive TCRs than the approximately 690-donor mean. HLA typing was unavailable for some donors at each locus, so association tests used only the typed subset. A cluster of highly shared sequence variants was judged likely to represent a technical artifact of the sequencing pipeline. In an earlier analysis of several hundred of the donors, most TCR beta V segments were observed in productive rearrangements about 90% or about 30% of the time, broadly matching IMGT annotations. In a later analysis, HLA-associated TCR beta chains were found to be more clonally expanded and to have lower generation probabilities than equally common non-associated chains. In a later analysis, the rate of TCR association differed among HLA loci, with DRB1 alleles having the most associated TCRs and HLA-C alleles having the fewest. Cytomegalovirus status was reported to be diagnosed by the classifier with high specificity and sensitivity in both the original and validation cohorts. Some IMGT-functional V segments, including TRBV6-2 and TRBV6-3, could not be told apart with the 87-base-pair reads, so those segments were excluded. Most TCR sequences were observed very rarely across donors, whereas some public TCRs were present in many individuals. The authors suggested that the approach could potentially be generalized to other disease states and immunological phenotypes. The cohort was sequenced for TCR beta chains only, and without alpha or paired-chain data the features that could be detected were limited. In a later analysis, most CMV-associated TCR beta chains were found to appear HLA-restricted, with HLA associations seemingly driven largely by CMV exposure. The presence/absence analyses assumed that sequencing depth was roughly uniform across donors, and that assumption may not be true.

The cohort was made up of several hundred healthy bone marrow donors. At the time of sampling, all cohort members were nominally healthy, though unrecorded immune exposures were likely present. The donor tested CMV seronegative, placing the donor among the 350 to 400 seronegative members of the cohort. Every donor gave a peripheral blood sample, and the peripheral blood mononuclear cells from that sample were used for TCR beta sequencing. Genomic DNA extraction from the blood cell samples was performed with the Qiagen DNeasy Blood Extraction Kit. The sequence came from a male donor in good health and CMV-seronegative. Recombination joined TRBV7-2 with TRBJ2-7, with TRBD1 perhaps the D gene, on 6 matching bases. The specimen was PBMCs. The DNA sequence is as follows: TGTGCCAGCAGCTTAGTGGGGGCTGGCTACGAGCAGTACTTC. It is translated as CASSLVGAGYEQYF.